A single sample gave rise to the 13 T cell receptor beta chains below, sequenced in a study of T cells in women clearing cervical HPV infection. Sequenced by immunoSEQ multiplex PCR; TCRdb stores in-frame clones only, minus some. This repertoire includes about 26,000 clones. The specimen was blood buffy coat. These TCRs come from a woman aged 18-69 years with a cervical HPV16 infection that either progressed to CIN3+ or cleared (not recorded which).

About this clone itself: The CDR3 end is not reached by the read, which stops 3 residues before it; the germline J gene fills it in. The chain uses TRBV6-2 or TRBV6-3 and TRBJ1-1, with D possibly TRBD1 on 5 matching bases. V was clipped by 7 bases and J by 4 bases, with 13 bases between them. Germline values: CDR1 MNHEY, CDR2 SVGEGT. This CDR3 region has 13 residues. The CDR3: CASTAGWITEAFF. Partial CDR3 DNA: TGTGCCAGCACAGCAGGGTGGATCACTGAA.

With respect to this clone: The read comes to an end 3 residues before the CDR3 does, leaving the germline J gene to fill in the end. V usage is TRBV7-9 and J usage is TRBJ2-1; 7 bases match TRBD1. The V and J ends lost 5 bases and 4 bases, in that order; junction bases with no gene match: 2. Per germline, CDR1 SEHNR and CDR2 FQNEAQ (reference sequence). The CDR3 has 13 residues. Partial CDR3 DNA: TGTGCCAGCAGCCAGACAGGGTACAATGAG. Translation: CASSQTGYNE. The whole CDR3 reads CASSQTGYNEQFF.

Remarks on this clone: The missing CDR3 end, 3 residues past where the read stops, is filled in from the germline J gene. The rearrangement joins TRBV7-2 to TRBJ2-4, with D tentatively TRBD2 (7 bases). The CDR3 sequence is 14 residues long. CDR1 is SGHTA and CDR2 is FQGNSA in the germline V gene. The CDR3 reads CASSPSNRDYGQYF. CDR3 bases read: TGTGCCAGCAGCCCCTCCAACAGGGACTATGGT.

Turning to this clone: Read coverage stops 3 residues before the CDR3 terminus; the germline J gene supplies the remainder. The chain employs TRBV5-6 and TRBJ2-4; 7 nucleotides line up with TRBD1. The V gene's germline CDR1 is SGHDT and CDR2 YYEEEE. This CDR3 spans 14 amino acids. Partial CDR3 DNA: TGTGCCAGCAGCTTCGGCAGGGGGTTCTATGGT. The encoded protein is CASSFGRGFYG. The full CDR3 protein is CASSFGRGFYGQYF.

The sequenced part of the CDR3 DNA is TGTGCCAGAGGTATTAATGAAAAA. Its translation is CARGINEK. The complete CDR3 protein is CARGINEKLFF. The chain couples TRBV2 to TRBJ1-4; D is uncertain. The CDR3 end is not reached by the read, which stops 3 residues before it; the germline J gene fills it in. Germline CDR1 is SNHLY and CDR2 is FYNNEI. CDR3 length: 11 amino acids. V was cut by 9 bases and J by 4 bases, with 6 bases left in between. The full variable domain, in which reference TRBV2 and TRBJ1-4 provide the parts outside the CDR3, is EPEVTQTPSHQVTQMGQEVILRCVPISNHLYFYWYRQILGQKVEFLVSFYNNEISEKSEIFDDQFSVERPDGSNFTLKIRSTKLEDSAMYFCARGINEKLFFGSGTQLSVL.

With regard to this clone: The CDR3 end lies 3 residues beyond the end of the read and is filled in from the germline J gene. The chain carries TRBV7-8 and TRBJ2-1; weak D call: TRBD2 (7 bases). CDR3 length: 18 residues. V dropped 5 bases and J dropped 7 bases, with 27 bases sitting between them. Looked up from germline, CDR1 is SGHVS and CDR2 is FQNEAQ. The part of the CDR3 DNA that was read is TGTGCCAGCAGCCCAACCGGGGGGACAAAAGTTTCCGAGAATGAG. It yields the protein CASSPTGGTKVSENE. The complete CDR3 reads CASSPTGGTKVSENEQFF.

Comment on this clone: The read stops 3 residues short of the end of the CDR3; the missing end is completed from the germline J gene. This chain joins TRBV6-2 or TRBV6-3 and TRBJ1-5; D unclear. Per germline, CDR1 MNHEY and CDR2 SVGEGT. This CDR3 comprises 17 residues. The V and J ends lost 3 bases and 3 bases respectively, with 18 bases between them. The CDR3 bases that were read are TGTGCCAGCAGTTATCTGTCAGGCGAGCTGGTCAATCAGCCC. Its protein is CASSYLSGELVNQP. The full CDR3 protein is CASSYLSGELVNQPQHF.

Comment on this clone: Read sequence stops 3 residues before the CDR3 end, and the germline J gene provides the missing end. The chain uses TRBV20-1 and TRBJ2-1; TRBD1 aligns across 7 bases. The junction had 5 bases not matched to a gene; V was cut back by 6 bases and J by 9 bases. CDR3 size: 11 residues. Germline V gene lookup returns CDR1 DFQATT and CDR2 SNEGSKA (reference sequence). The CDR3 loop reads CSALQGFEQFF. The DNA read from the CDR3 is TGCAGTGCCTTACAGGGGTTTGAG.

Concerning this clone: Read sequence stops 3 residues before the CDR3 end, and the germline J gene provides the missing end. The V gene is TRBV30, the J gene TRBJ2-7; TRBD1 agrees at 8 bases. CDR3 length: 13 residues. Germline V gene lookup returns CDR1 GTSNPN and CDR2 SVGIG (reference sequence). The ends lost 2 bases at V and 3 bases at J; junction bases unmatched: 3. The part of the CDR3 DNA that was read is TGTGCCTGGAGTACAGGGGGGTTCTACGAG. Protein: CAWSTGGFYE. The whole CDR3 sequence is CAWSTGGFYEQYF. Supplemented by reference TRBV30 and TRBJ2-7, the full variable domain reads SQTIHQWPATLVQPVGSPLSLECTVEGTSNPNLYWYRQAAGRGLQLLFYSVGIGQISSEVPQNLSASRPQDRQFILSSKKLLLSDSGFYLCAWSTGGFYEQYFGPGTRLTVT.

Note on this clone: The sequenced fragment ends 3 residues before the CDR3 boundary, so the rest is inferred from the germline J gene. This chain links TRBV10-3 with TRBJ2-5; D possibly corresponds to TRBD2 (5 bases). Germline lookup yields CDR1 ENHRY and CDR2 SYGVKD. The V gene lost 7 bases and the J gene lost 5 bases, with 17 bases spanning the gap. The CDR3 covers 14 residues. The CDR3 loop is CAIKDDLSGETQYF. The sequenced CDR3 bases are TGTGCCATCAAAGACGACTTGTCGGGGGAGACC.

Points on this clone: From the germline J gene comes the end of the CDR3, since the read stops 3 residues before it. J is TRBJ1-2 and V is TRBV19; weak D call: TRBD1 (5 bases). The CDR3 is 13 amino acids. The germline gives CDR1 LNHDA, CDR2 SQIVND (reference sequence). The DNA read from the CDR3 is TGTGCCAGTAGGGGACTAGCATCAGATACC. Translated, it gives CASRGLASDT. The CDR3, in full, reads CASRGLASDTYTF.

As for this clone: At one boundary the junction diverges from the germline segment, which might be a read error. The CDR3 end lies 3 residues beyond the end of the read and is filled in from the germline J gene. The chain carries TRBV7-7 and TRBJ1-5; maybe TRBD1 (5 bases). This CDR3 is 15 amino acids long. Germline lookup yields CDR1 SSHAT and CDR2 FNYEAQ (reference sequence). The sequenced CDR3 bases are TGTGCTAGCAGCTCCCGCGCAGGGTTAGGTTGGCCC. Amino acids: CASSSRAGLGWP. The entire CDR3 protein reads CASSSRAGLGWPQHF.

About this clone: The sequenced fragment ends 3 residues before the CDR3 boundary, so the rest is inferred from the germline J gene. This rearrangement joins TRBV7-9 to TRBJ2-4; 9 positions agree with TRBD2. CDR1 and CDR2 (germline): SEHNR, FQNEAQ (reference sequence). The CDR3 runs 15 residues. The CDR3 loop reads CASRPAGGRNTRQYF. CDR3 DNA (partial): TGTGCCAGCAGGCCGGCGGGGGGGCGTAATACTCGT.